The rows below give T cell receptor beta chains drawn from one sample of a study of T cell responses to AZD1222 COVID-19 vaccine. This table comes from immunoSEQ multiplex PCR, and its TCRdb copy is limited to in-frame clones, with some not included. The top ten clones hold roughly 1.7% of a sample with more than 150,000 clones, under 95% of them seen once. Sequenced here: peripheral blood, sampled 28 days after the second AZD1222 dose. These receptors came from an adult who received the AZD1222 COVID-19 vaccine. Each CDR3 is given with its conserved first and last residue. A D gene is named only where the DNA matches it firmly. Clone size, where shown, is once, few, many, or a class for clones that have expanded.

CASSLIGGGKNIQYF | TGTGCCAGCAGTTTAATAGGGGGCGGCAAAAACATTCAGTACTTC | - | TRBJ2-4 | TRBV27 | TRBD1
CASSSSGGPGEKLFF | TGTGCCAGCAGCTCCAGCGGGGGGCCTGGGGAAAAACTGTTTTTT | - | TRBJ1-4 | TRBV5-6 | -
CASSSARGQEKLFF | TGTGCCAGCAGCTCGGCCAGGGGGCAGGAAAAACTGTTTTTT | - | TRBJ1-4 | TRBV7-9 | TRBD1
CASSLSGAPRDEQFF | TGTGCCAGTAGTCTTAGCGGGGCCCCCCGGGATGAGCAGTTCTTC | - | TRBJ2-1 | TRBV19 | TRBD2
CASSEAGGAPYGYTF | TGTGCCAGCAGTGAAGCAGGAGGGGCCCCCTATGGCTACACCTTC | - | TRBJ1-2 | TRBV2 | -
CASSPSGTGGGEAFF | TGTGCCAGCTCACCAAGCGGGACAGGGGGAGGTGAAGCTTTCTTT | - | TRBJ1-1 | TRBV18 | TRBD1
CAWSASGVIPAYEQYF | TGTGCCTGGAGTGCCTCCGGGGTCATACCGGCCTACGAGCAGTACTTC | once | TRBJ2-7 | TRBV30 | -
CASSFWGQANEQYF | TGTGCCAGCAGTTTCTGGGGACAGGCCAACGAGCAGTACTTC | - | TRBJ2-7 | TRBV28 | TRBD1
CASSLPSSYEQYF | TGTGCCAGCAGTCTCCCGTCCTCCTACGAGCAGTACTTC | - | TRBJ2-7 | TRBV11-2 | -
CASRGRGANEKLFF | TGTGCCAGTAGGGGCAGGGGCGCTAATGAAAAACTGTTTTTT | - | TRBJ1-4 | TRBV19 | -
CASSDGPTTEAFF | TGTGCCAGCAGTGACGGCCCCACCACTGAAGCTTTCTTT | once | TRBJ1-1 | TRBV25-1 | -